The 21 T cell receptor beta chains below were found in one sample sequenced in a study of response to subunit inactivated influenza vaccine. Via MiXCR, TCRdb re-called the RT-PCR reads, giving one row per CDR3 protein. Of about 650,000 distinct CDR3 sequences in the sample, roughly 15% were seen once. The source was PBMCs from blood, collected 14 to 15 days before vaccination. These receptors all stem from a man aged 50-59 years who received an inactivated influenza vaccine.

The chain carries TRBV7-2 and TRBJ1-1, with D possibly TRBD1 on 5 matching bases. From germline, CDR1 is SGHTA and CDR2 FQGNSA. The V end was cut by 1 base, the J end by 4 bases, with 10 bases between. The CDR3 consists of 14 residues. CDR3 amino acids: CASSLEGISTEAFF. The CDR3 nucleotides read TGTGCCAGCAGCTTAGAGGGGATCAGCACTGAAGCTTTCTTT. Filled out from reference TRBV7-2 and TRBJ1-1, the complete variable domain reads GAGVSQSPSNKVTEKGKDVELRCDPISGHTALYWYRQSLGQGLEFLIYFQGNSAPDKSGLPSDRFSAERTGGSVSTLTIQRTQQEDSAVYLCASSLEGISTEAFFGQGTRLTVV.

The CDR3 DNA reads TGTGCCTTCGGGGGGGGGCGAGGGACCCAGTACTTC. This gives the protein CAFGGGRGTQYF. The rearrangement joins TRBV30 to TRBJ2-5; 8 nucleotides align to TRBD2. V was clipped by 7 bases and J by 7 bases; unmatched bases: 8. CDR1 is GTSNPN and CDR2 is SVGIG in the germline V gene (reference sequence). This CDR3 region has 12 residues. Based on the CDR3 plus reference TRBV30 and TRBJ2-5, the full variable domain is SQTIHQWPATLVQPVGSPLSLECTVEGTSNPNLYWYRQAAGRGLQLLFYSVGIGQISSEVPQNLSASRPQDRQFILSSKKLLLSDSGFYLCAFGGGRGTQYFGPGTRLLVL.

The V gene is TRBV4-2, the J gene TRBJ2-7, with TRBD2 identical over 7 bases. V trimming: 3 bases; J trimming: 3 bases; junction bases outside the gene matches: 8. The CDR3 is 15 amino acids. In germline, CDR1 is LGHNA, CDR2 YNFKEQ. CDR3 in DNA: TGTGCCAGCAGCCAGCTAGCGGATTCCAGCTACGAGCAGTACTTC. This codes for CASSQLADSSYEQYF.

In this sample, this clonotype turned up many times. This chain joins TRBV21-1 and TRBJ2-1. TRBV21-1 is deemed a pseudogene. The CDR3 spans 16 residues. CDR3 coding DNA: TGTGCCAGCAGCAAAGAGGTGGGTGGCTCCTACAATGAGCAGTTCTTC. Translated: CASSKEVGGSYNEQFF.

This clonotype was observed a handful of times. This rearrangement joins TRBV10-3 to TRBJ2-2, with TRBD1 matching over 7 bases. Trimming cost V 10 bases and J 1 base; bases outside gene matches: 6. This CDR3 is built from 14 residues. Germline V gives CDR1 ENHRY, CDR2 SYGVKD. The CDR3 DNA is TGTGCCACGACCGGGACAGTGAACACCGGGGAGCTGTTTTTT. It encodes CATTGTVNTGELFF.

The chain employs TRBV6-5 and TRBJ2-2; possibly TRBD2 for D (5 bases). Germline V gene data show CDR1 as MNHEY and CDR2 as SVGAGI. V was clipped by 0 bases and J by 3 bases, with 14 bases between them. This CDR3 has 17 amino acids. The CDR3 nucleotides are TGTGCCAGCAGTTACTCGTTGACTACCCGTTACACCGGGGAGCTGTTTTTT. Translating gives CASSYSLTTRYTGELFF.

This clonotype came up a few times. A junction end diverges from the germline sequence, so it may reflect a read error. The chain recombines TRBV7-8 with TRBJ2-7; 7 nucleotides agree with TRBD2. Per germline, CDR1 SGHVS and CDR2 FQNEAQ. The CDR3 sequence is 14 residues long. CDR3 sequence reads: CASSLEGIAGSRHF. In nucleotides, the CDR3 is TGTGCCAGCAGCCTGGAGGGGATAGCGGGTTCTCGGCACTTC.

A few counts support this clonotype. The J gene is TRBJ1-4, the V gene TRBV7-2; 8 bases map to TRBD1. Germline CDR1 is SGHTA and CDR2 is FQGNSA. The ends lost 5 bases at V and 6 bases at J; junction bases unmatched: 11. CDR3 length equals 16 residues. Here the CDR3 DNA reads TGTGCCAGCAGCACCCGCGGACAGGGAGGGGATGAAAAACTGTTTTTT. The encoded protein is CASSTRGQGGDEKLFF.

This chain connects TRBV20-1 to TRBJ2-5, with D perhaps TRBD1 (5 bases). Germline CDR1 DFQATT, CDR2 SNEGSKA (reference sequence). CDR3 length equals 11 residues. CDR3 loop: CSGHLQETQYF. The DNA of the CDR3 is TGCAGCGGACACCTACAAGAGACCCAGTACTTC.

This clonotype was seen a handful of times. V is TRBV7-8 and J is TRBJ1-5; D gene unclear. Trimming shortened V by 2 bases and J by 1 base, and 12 bases separated the two germline ends. CDR3 size: 16 residues. Germline assignment: CDR1 SGHVS and CDR2 FQNEAQ. CDR3 nucleotide sequence: TGTGCCAGCAGCTTAAATTCCTTGAAAAGCAATCAGCCCCAGCATTTT. Translation: CASSLNSLKSNQPQHF.

This clonotype was observed a few times. The chain has TRBV5-1 and TRBJ2-3; the match to TRBD2 covers 11 bases. CDR1 SGHRS and CDR2 YFSETQ come from the germline V gene. With V trimmed by 2 bases and J by 4 bases, 6 bases remained unmatched. This CDR3 has 16 amino acids. Here the CDR3 DNA reads TGCGCCAGCAGCTTCTGGACTAGCGGGCCTTCAGATACGCAGTATTTT. It yields the protein CASSFWTSGPSDTQYF.

The chain joins TRBV15 to TRBJ2-1; D is possibly TRBD1 (5 bases). From germline, CDR1 is LNHNV and CDR2 YYDKDF (reference sequence). Deletions cut 0 bases from V and 3 bases from J, with 12 bases between. CDR3 size: 16 residues. CDR3 DNA sequence: TGTGCCACCAGCAGAGAAAACCCAGGGATCTACAATGAGCAGTTCTTC. Residues: CATSRENPGIYNEQFF.

This clonotype was counted ten times or more. V usage is TRBV5-1 and J usage is TRBJ2-3; D not resolved. The ends were cut back, 5 bases at V and 2 bases at J, with 9 bases in the middle. Germline lookup yields CDR1 SGHRS and CDR2 YFSETQ. This CDR3 is 13 amino acids long. CDR3 sequence reads: CASRDLYTDTQYF. CDR3 DNA: TGCGCCAGCAGGGACCTTTACACAGATACGCAGTATTTT.

J is TRBJ1-4 and V is TRBV4-1; D gene ambiguous. The CDR3 length is 14 residues. V lost 3 bases and J lost 7, with 12 bases in between. Germline lookup yields CDR1 MGHRA and CDR2 YSYEKL. The DNA for the CDR3 is TGCGCCAGCAGCCAGCCCACGCCGGGTGAAAAACTGTTTTTT. Its protein is CASSQPTPGEKLFF.

This clonotype was counted a few times. The J gene is TRBJ1-1, the V gene TRBV7-9; possible D gene TRBD1, 5 bases. The CDR3 runs 14 residues. Deletions cut 1 base from V and 11 bases from J, with 17 bases between. Germline CDR1 is SEHNR and CDR2 is FQNEAQ (reference sequence). DNA for the CDR3: TGTGCCAGCAGCTTAGTGGGGCTCCGGGTTGAGGCTTTCTTT. It codes for CASSLVGLRVEAFF.

This clonotype was observed a few times. The chain uses TRBV5-1 and TRBJ2-1; a possible D gene is TRBD1 (6 bases). Germline V gives CDR1 SGHRS, CDR2 YFSETQ. The CDR3 covers 14 residues. V was shortened by 4 bases and J by 3 bases, with 11 bases between the two germline ends. CDR3 loop: CASSTRDNYNEQFF. In DNA, the CDR3 is TGCGCCAGCAGCACCCGGGACAACTACAATGAGCAGTTCTTC.

This clonotype occurred a few times. This chain links TRBV7-8 with TRBJ2-2, with D hard to call. Germline V CDR1 and CDR2: SGHVS, FQNEAQ. V dropped 0 bases and J dropped 6 bases, with 5 bases sitting between them. The CDR3 loop spans 13 amino acids. The CDR3 sequence is CASSLAASGELFF. The CDR3 DNA is TGTGCCAGCAGCTTAGCGGCGTCCGGGGAGCTGTTTTTT.

This clonotype was detected only a few times. The chain carries TRBV3-1 and TRBJ1-6; tentatively, D is TRBD1 (6 bases). This CDR3 spans 16 amino acids. Trimming shortened V by 4 bases and J by 7 bases, and 17 bases separated the two germline ends. CDR1 and CDR2 (germline): LGHDT, YNNKEL (reference sequence). CDR3 in amino acids: CASSPVRGRGNSPLHF. The CDR3 DNA reads as TGTGCCAGCAGCCCGGTCAGGGGCCGCGGGAATTCACCCCTCCACTTT.

The chain combines TRBV4-3 with TRBJ2-7; no definite D call. V lost 1 base, J lost 0 bases, and 7 bases lay in between. This CDR3 comprises 14 residues. The germline CDR1 and CDR2 sequences are LGHNA and YSLEER. The CDR3 protein is CASSQVASSYEQYF. The CDR3 DNA sequence: TGCGCCAGCAGCCAAGTCGCGAGCTCCTACGAGCAGTACTTC.

This chain connects TRBV6-7 to TRBJ1-6, with 9 bases identical to TRBD1. TRBV6-7 is an ORF, and what it does is uncertain. J was trimmed by 16 bases and V by 0 bases; bases with no gene match: 1. CDR3 length: 12 amino acids. The chain's CDR3 is CASSYSGTGLHF. CDR3 DNA: TGTGCCAGCAGTTACTCAGGGACAGGGCTCCACTTT.

This clonotype has more than one count but fewer than ten. This rearrangement joins TRBV27 to TRBJ2-1; D remains unclear. Trimming removed 3 bases at V and 8 bases at J, with 5 bases between. This CDR3 is built from 11 residues. Germline values: CDR1 MNHEY, CDR2 SMNVEV (reference sequence). CDR3 protein: CASSFLYEQFF. Written as DNA, the CDR3 is TGTGCCAGCAGTTTCTTGTATGAGCAGTTCTTC.